Presented here are 2 T cell receptor beta chains from one specimen sequenced in a study of B cell selection in AIRE deficiency. Regulatory T cells were sorted as CD4+CD25hiCD127low/negative cells. Clones were read by immunoSEQ multiplex PCR, and TCRdb kept only the in-frame ones, dropping some. In the table there are about 26,000 clones, about 90% of which are singletons. Sample: CD4+CD25+ Tregs sorted from PBMCs. All receptors derive from a human donor in good health.

This clone was observed a few times. The chain joins TRBV5-1 to TRBJ1-4, with TRBD1 matching 8 bases. The CDR3 runs 17 residues. V shed 4 bases, J shed 3 bases, and the junction held 11 bases outside the gene matches. Per the germline V gene, CDR1 is SGHRS and CDR2 is YFSETQ. The CDR3, as DNA: TGCGCCAGCAGCCCCATGACAGGGGTAATCCCTAATGAAAAACTGTTTTTT. It specifies CASSPMTGVIPNEKLFF.

As DNA, the CDR3 is TGTGCCAGCAGTTCTGGACTCAATCAGCCCCAGCATTTT. Its translation is CASSSGLNQPQHF. This sequence joins TRBV28 and TRBJ1-5, with unresolved D. The germline V and J ends were trimmed by 4 bases and 3 bases, with 7 bases remaining between them. The CDR3 sequence is 13 residues long. The germline CDR1 and CDR2 sequences are MDHEN and SYDVKM.